This entry features one T cell receptor beta chain sequence. The specificity of this receptor is unknown. No clone much larger than this one lies a single base away; base qualities are absent. The data derive from a study of pediatric ulcerative colitis (dated by TCRdb to between 2018 and 2021). General notes on the study: Among the ulcerative colitis patients, about seven had pancolitis and two had left-sided colitis, and histology in every patient was consistent with ulcerative colitis. From nine newly diagnosed, treatment-naive pediatric ulcerative colitis patients and a few non-IBD control children, paired blood and rectal samples were collected. By Pediatric Ulcerative Colitis Activity Index, mild disease was classified in two patients, moderate disease in several and acute severe colitis in three. Overall study outcomes, separate from this receptor: Clonal overlap between a subject's own blood and rectum was significantly greater in ulcerative colitis patients than in controls, which suggests more T cell trafficking to inflamed tissue. A couple of rectal CDR3 clonotypes turned up in every ulcerative colitis patient but in none of the controls. For technical reasons, the blood samples of a couple of patients yielded substantially fewer templates, so those samples were excluded from the blood-rectal overlap analysis. Only a few individuals were included in the healthy control group, which was small. Controls, mild-moderate and acute severe colitis patients were separated by rectal repertoire features, and reduced rectal diversity due to clonal expansions was observed in acute severe colitis. Repertoires were derived from total lymphocyte DNA, so rare subsets such as regulatory T cells may have patterns not reflected.

Before the diagnostic colonoscopy, none of the ulcerative colitis patients had been given any immunosuppressive medication. Blood was sampled at the same time as the colonoscopy. The Wizard kit (Promega) was used to extract genomic DNA from the blood and intestinal samples. Through the immunoSEQ TRB Survey service, multiplex V and J primers were used to amplify rearranged CDR3 beta regions from genomic DNA. To keep sequencing depth the same across samples, survey-level depth of up to 500,000 reads per sample was applied. The libraries were purified, combined into pools and sequenced with Illumina technology. The published analysis was carried out like this. Productive clonality, sample overlap, pairwise scatters, CDR3 beta length, V/D/J gene usage and productiveness were assessed with immunoSEQ online tools. Calculated diversity was defined as the number of unique rearrangements divided by total templates, multiplied by 100, and Shannon and Simpson indices were computed as well. Principal component analysis used the R prcomp function and ggbiplot package on Z-score normalized data. Morisita's index was used to quantify blood-rectal clonal overlap within each subject. Entries here come from immuneACCESS through TCRdb and include only in-frame sequences with V and J called. Some clones fail to appear in such tables; in the studies checked, an unresolved V gene covers under half of the shortfall, and the cause of the remainder is unknown. V, J and clone size are taken as reported in that table, and D and trimming were inferred from the DNA itself. This sample lists roughly 38,000 clones; approximately 87% were detected once. Jointly, the top ten make up less than 30% of the sample.

The sequence came from a girl aged 5-17 years with moderate ulcerative colitis. Source material: blood.

The CDR3 is CASSLDRSQPQHF. The DNA sequence follows: TGTGCCAGCAGCTTAGATAGGTCTCAGCCCCAGCATTTT. The chain joins TRBV11-2 to TRBJ1-5, with no confident D gene call. CDR1 and CDR2 were assigned from the germline V gene as SGHAT and FQNNGV. The V and J ends are trimmed by 0 bases and 6 bases, leaving 6 bases between them. Counted from cysteine to phenylalanine, this CDR3 has 13 amino acids. The read is trimmed to its CDR3 DNA, 39 bases read in frame from base 1.